This TCR beta chain was sequenced for a study of response to subunit inactivated influenza vaccine. The CDR3 runs 16 residues. Trimming left V 0 bases short and J 7 bases short, with 16 bases between. Germline lookup yields CDR1 LGHNA and CDR2 YSLEER. TCRdb independently ran MiXCR on the RT-PCR reads; one entry per CDR3 protein. The data show about 500,000 distinct CDR3 sequences, 15% to 20% seen once. This TCR was recovered from a man in his fifties or sixties who received an inactivated influenza vaccine. The sample in question was CD4+ T cells sorted from PBMCs, obtained 23 months after vaccination. The J gene is TRBJ1-5, the V gene TRBV4-3, with a possible D match to TRBD1 (6 bases). For the CDR3, the DNA is TGCGCCAGCAGCCAAGAACCGACAGGAGCGGCGCAGCCCCAGCATTTT. Its translation: CASSQEPTGAAQPQHF.